Listed here are 28 T cell receptor beta chains from one sample, sequenced in a study of blood T cells in healthy people across ages. It was with a sample-barcoded 5' primer and a J-beta primer mix that a second PCR of about 6 to 12 cycles was run. MiXCR, run by TCRdb on the 5' RACE reads, gives a single entry per CDR3 protein. In the table there are over 1,500,000 distinct CDR3 sequences, less than 50% of which are singletons. Source material: blood. These TCRs come from a woman in her 40s in good health.

This clonotype was observed a handful of times. The chain uses TRBV25-1 and TRBJ1-2; D might be TRBD1 (5 bases). The CDR3 extends over 15 amino acids. Germline loops: CDR1 MGHDK, CDR2 SYGVNS. Trimming stripped 3 bases from V and 5 bases from J, with 16 bases between. CDR3 sequence: CASSEIRAGPYGYTF. As DNA, the CDR3 is TGTGCCAGCAGTGAGATCAGGGCGGGCCCATATGGCTACACCTTC.

Comments on this clonotype: Since a much larger clone is just one base distant, this may be a read error. The J gene is TRBJ2-3, the V gene TRBV7-2, with TRBD2 matching 8 bases. This CDR3 comprises 16 residues. CDR1 is SGHTA, CDR2 FQGNSA, per germline. Here the CDR3 reads CASSPLRASGRHTRYF. The CDR3 DNA follows: TGTGCCAGCAGCCCACTTCGAGCTAGCGGGCGACATACGCGGTATTTT.

Only a few counts were recorded for this clonotype. The V gene is TRBV2, the J gene TRBJ2-5; a weak D match, TRBD1 (6 bases). CDR1 and CDR2 (germline): SNHLY, FYNNEI. Trimming removed 9 bases at V and 8 bases at J, with 22 bases between. The CDR3 extends over 14 amino acids. The CDR3 loop is CASLGQNPKRTQYF. In DNA, the CDR3 is TGTGCCAGTCTTGGACAGAACCCCAAGAGAACCCAGTACTTC.

V is TRBV20-1 and J is TRBJ2-1, with D possibly TRBD2 on 6 matching bases. Germline V lookup: CDR1 DFQATT, CDR2 SNEGSKA (reference sequence). V was clipped by 6 bases and J by 4 bases, with 16 bases between them. This CDR3 has 14 amino acids. The CDR3 coding sequence is TGCAGTGCGCCCGGCGGGACTCCTTACAATGAGCAGTTCTTC. This encodes CSAPGGTPYNEQFF.

This clonotype is a singleton in its sample. The CDR3 nucleotides are TGTGCCAGCAGCCCCCCTACTCCAGCGGGGCCAAGAGGAGAGACCCAGTACTTC. Translating it yields CASSPPTPAGPRGETQYF. This chain connects TRBV3-1 to TRBJ2-5; 7 bases agree with TRBD2. J was trimmed by 4 bases and V by 4 bases; bases with no gene match: 18. CDR1 and CDR2 from the germline V gene are LGHDT and YNNKEL (reference sequence). The CDR3 length is 18 residues.

This clonotype has more than one count but fewer than ten. This chain uses TRBV6-6 with TRBJ2-1; 10 positions agree with TRBD1. The CDR3 is made up of 16 amino acids. The V and J ends lost 6 bases and 2 bases, in that order; junction bases with no gene match: 7. The germline V gene has CDR1 MNHNY and CDR2 SVGAGI (reference sequence). The CDR3 nucleotides are TGTGCCAGCAGACGCGGAGGGACAGGGGCCTACAATGAGCAGTTCTTC. Its translation is CASRRGGTGAYNEQFF.

The chain has TRBV4-1 and TRBJ2-7; D could derive from TRBD1 or TRBD2 (5 bases each). CDR1 is MGHRA and CDR2 is YSYEKL in the germline V gene. The CDR3 is 16 residues long. With 0 bases removed from V and 2 bases from J, the gap between germline ends came to 14 bases. CDR3 sequence (DNA): TGCGCCAGCAGCCAAGACGGGGACGGAGCTCCCTACGAGCAGTACTTC. Encoded protein: CASSQDGDGAPYEQYF.

V and J are TRBV27 and TRBJ2-5; 11 bases agree with TRBD2. The CDR3 length is 16 residues. V shed 3 bases, J shed 5 bases, and the junction held 8 bases outside the gene matches. Germline values: CDR1 MNHEY, CDR2 SMNVEV (reference sequence). CDR3 region: CASSLVSGGAKETQYF. CDR3 DNA sequence: TGTGCCAGCAGTTTGGTTAGCGGGGGGGCAAAGGAGACCCAGTACTTC.

The rearrangement links TRBV28 to TRBJ1-2; perhaps TRBD1 as D (6 bases). Germline V CDR1 and CDR2: MDHEN, SYDVKM. This CDR3 is 15 amino acids long. The V gene lost 5 bases and the J gene lost 4 bases, with 17 bases spanning the gap. The CDR3 nucleotides read TGTGCCAGCAGTCTTCCCCAGGGGAGGGTCTATGGCTACACCTTC. It translates to CASSLPQGRVYGYTF.

The rearrangement joins TRBV7-9 to TRBJ2-4, with 7 bases identical to TRBD2. V gave up 5 bases and J gave up 9 bases; unmatched junction bases: 7. Germline loops: CDR1 SEHNR, CDR2 FQNEAQ (reference sequence). The CDR3 sequence is 13 residues long. The CDR3 DNA reads as TGTGCCAGCAGCGGCGTCGGGGGGACCATTCAGTACTTC. Its translation is CASSGVGGTIQYF.

This chain joins TRBV6-1 and TRBJ2-7; maybe TRBD1 (6 bases). V dropped 4 bases and J dropped 10 bases, with 11 bases sitting between them. CDR1 and CDR2 (germline): MNHNS, SASEGT. CDR3 length: 11 amino acids. CDR3 residues: CASSAGQTQYF. The CDR3 DNA reads as TGTGCCAGCAGTGCGGGACAAACCCAGTACTTC.

This clonotype was picked up a small number of times. The genes are TRBV29-1 and TRBJ2-3; 7 bases are shared with TRBD2. Germline V gene sequence: CDR1 SQVTM, CDR2 ANQGSEA. The V segment lost 2 bases and the J segment 4 bases; nucleotides outside the gene matches: 9. There are 15 residues in the CDR3. CDR3: CSVENGEGAADTQYF. CDR3 nucleotide sequence: TGCAGCGTTGAAAATGGGGAGGGAGCAGCAGATACGCAGTATTTT.

This clonotype has just a few counts. The chain is built from TRBV6-2 or TRBV6-3 and TRBJ2-6; D gene unclear. Germline V gene lookup returns CDR1 MNHEY and CDR2 SVGEGT. V was cut by 8 bases and J by 4 bases, with 12 bases left in between. The CDR3 consists of 14 residues. For the CDR3, the DNA is TGTGCCAGCTCTCGGAGTGGGGGGGCCAACGTCCTGACTTTC. Translating it yields CASSRSGGANVLTF.

The chain combines TRBV10-3 with TRBJ1-2, with D possibly matching TRBD1 (6 bases). The germline V gene encodes CDR1 ENHRY and CDR2 SYGVKD. This CDR3 region has 12 residues. The V and J ends lost 8 bases and 6 bases respectively, with 13 bases between them. The CDR3 bases are TGTGCCATCCTTGGGGGCAGGGATGGCTACACCTTC. Its translation is CAILGGRDGYTF.

This clonotype was counted between two and nine times. The rearrangement links TRBV20-1 to TRBJ2-1; 7 bases match TRBD2. J lost 4 bases, V lost 6 bases, and 12 bases had no gene match. This CDR3 region has 15 residues. Germline values: CDR1 DFQATT, CDR2 SNEGSKA (reference sequence). As DNA, the CDR3 is TGCAGTGCACTCCTGACGGGGGGAACTTACAATGAGCAGTTCTTC. It codes for CSALLTGGTYNEQFF.

This clonotype has just a few counts. The chain carries TRBV7-9 and TRBJ1-1; no firm D call. The CDR3 consists of 13 residues. V was clipped by 5 bases and J by 0 bases, with 7 bases between them. Germline loops: CDR1 SEHNR, CDR2 FQNEAQ (reference sequence). In nucleotides, the CDR3 is TGTGCCAGCAGCCGCCCCATGAACACTGAAGCTTTCTTT. Translating it yields CASSRPMNTEAFF.

This clonotype has just a few counts. The CDR3, as DNA: TGTGCCAGCAGTCCCGACTGGGGGGAGCAGTACTTC. Amino acids: CASSPDWGEQYF. The chain uses TRBV27 and TRBJ2-5, with a possible D match to TRBD2 (6 bases). Trimming stripped 5 bases from V and 11 bases from J, with 15 bases between. Germline CDR1 is MNHEY and CDR2 is SMNVEV (reference sequence). The CDR3 contains 12 residues.

The chain is built from TRBV29-1 and TRBJ2-5; D might be TRBD1 or TRBD2, each matching 5 bases. The germline V and J ends were trimmed by 6 bases and 11 bases, with 28 bases remaining between them. CDR1 is SQVTM, CDR2 ANQGSEA, per germline. The CDR3 runs 15 residues. The CDR3: CSVPEGRTSYNEQYF. CDR3 nucleotides: TGCAGCGTCCCTGAGGGACGGACCTCCTACAATGAGCAGTACTTC.

The rearrangement links TRBV28 to TRBJ2-7, with 7 positions matching TRBD2. The V segment lost 4 bases and the J segment 7 bases; nucleotides outside the gene matches: 10. CDR1 MDHEN and CDR2 SYDVKM come from the germline V gene. The CDR3 has 14 amino acids. The CDR3 sequence: CASSSAQRGGEQYF. CDR3 bases: TGTGCCAGCAGTTCCGCTCAGCGGGGCGGGGAGCAGTACTTC. The whole variable domain, remainder taken from reference TRBV28 and TRBJ2-7, is DVKVTQSSRYLVKRTGEKVFLECVQDMDHENMFWYRQDPGLGLRLIYFSYDVKMKEKGDIPEGYSVSREKKERFSLILESASTNQTSMYLCASSSAQRGGEQYFGPGTRLTVT.

The chain carries TRBV6-5 and TRBJ1-4; TRBD1 might be the D (5 bases). Trimming shortened V by 5 bases and J by 4 bases, and 8 bases separated the two germline ends. This CDR3 is 13 amino acids long. In germline, CDR1 is MNHEY, CDR2 SVGAGI. CDR3 residues: CASSDGGNEKLFF. The CDR3 DNA reads TGTGCCAGCAGTGACGGGGGTAATGAAAAACTGTTTTTT.

This clonotype was seen a handful of times. The chain couples TRBV9 to TRBJ1-2; TRBD1 agrees at 7 bases. Per the germline V gene, CDR1 is SGDLS and CDR2 is YYNGEE. This CDR3 has 15 amino acids. V shed 4 bases and J 4 bases; nucleotides not matched to a gene: 10. The CDR3 nucleotides read TGTGCCAGCAGCACCCGGGACAGACATGCCTATGGCTACACCTTC. Encoded protein: CASSTRDRHAYGYTF.

The chain joins TRBV4-1 to TRBJ2-3, with TRBD2 matching 11 bases. Germline loops: CDR1 MGHRA, CDR2 YSYEKL. V shed 1 base, J shed 0 bases, and the junction held 6 bases outside the gene matches. This CDR3 is 18 amino acids long. The CDR3 here is CASSQGRLAGPSTDTQYF. In nucleotides, the CDR3 is TGCGCCAGCAGCCAAGGAAGACTAGCGGGGCCCAGCACAGATACGCAGTATTTT.

With regard to this clonotype: A much larger clone is a single base away; this may be a read error. The rearrangement links TRBV29-1 to TRBJ2-3; no firm D call. With 7 bases removed from V and 0 bases from J, the gap between germline ends came to 5 bases. This CDR3 has 11 residues. Germline CDR1 reads SQVTM; CDR2 reads ANQGSEA. CDR3 in DNA: TGCAGCGCTGACAGCACAGATACGCAGTATTTT. Translation gives CSADSTDTQYF.

The rearrangement uses TRBV12-3 or TRBV12-4 and TRBJ1-1; D uncertain. The V end was cut by 5 bases, the J end by 4 bases, with 14 bases between. This CDR3 spans 14 amino acids. The CDR3 region has the DNA TGTGCCAGCAGTCCCGGGCCCTTGGGCACTGAAGCTTTCTTT. Protein sequence: CASSPGPLGTEAFF.

This clonotype was detected a few times. The chain employs TRBV7-2 and TRBJ2-5; maybe TRBD1 (6 bases). Trimming removed 8 bases at V and 2 bases at J, with 15 bases between. The CDR3 spans 14 residues. Per germline, CDR1 SGHTA and CDR2 FQGNSA. The CDR3 here is CASPTGQHQETQYF. The CDR3 bases are TGTGCCAGCCCGACCGGACAGCATCAAGAGACCCAGTACTTC.

This clonotype was counted a single time. The chain has TRBV4-3 and TRBJ1-2, with 9 nucleotides matching TRBD1. The CDR3 contains 14 residues. Germline CDR1 reads LGHNA; CDR2 reads YSLEER. V trimming: 5 bases; J trimming: 4 bases; junction bases outside the gene matches: 5. CDR3 bases: TGCGCCAGCAGCAACAGACAGGGGGGCTATGGCTACACCTTC. Amino acid sequence: CASSNRQGGYGYTF.

This chain joins TRBV9 and TRBJ2-1; 8 bases map to TRBD1. The J segment lost 0 bases and the V segment lost 0 bases, leaving 5 bases of the junction unmatched. This CDR3 contains 17 residues. Germline lookup yields CDR1 SGDLS and CDR2 YYNGEE. The DNA for the CDR3 is TGTGCCAGCAGCGTAGGGACAGGGCAAAGCTCCTACAATGAGCAGTTCTTC. Amino acid sequence: CASSVGTGQSSYNEQFF.

The chain is built from TRBV7-9 and TRBJ2-2; TRBD1 agrees at 10 bases. Germline-derived CDR1 and CDR2 are SEHNR and FQNEAQ (reference sequence). This CDR3 has 16 residues. V was pared by 6 bases and J by 5 bases, with 9 bases of the junction left unmatched. The CDR3 DNA follows: TGTGCCAGCAGGGAAGCCGGACAGGGGGAAACCGGGGAGCTGTTTTTT. This codes for CASREAGQGETGELFF.